The rows below give T cell receptor beta chains drawn from one sample of a study of blood T cells in healthy people across ages. TCRdb passed the 5' RACE reads through MiXCR, listing each CDR3 protein once. The sample contains roughly 800,000 distinct CDR3 sequences, 30% to 45% of which appear only once. The sequencing sample was made of blood. These receptors came from a man between 18 and 29 years old in good health. The CDR3 runs from the conserved cysteine through the conserved F or W. The D gene is left open where the match is weak. A clone size is listed for some rows: how often the clone was seen (once, few, many), or a class if it is expanded.

J gene: TRBJ2-3
D gene: TRBD2
V gene: TRBV10-3
clone size: .
CDR3 DNA: TGTGCCATCAGCGGGACTAGCAACCCAAATACGCAGTATTTT
CDR3 protein: CAISGTSNPNTQYF

J gene: TRBJ2-3
D gene: .
V gene: TRBV6-6
clone size: few
CDR3 DNA: TGTGCCAGCATCCTTAACGAGGGGGGGGGTGCAGATACGCAGTATTTT
CDR3 protein: CASILNEGGGADTQYF

J gene: TRBJ2-5
D gene: TRBD1
V gene: TRBV12-3/TRBV12-4
clone size: .
CDR3 DNA: TGTGCCAGCAGACCCGGACAGGGACCAAGAGAGGCCCAGTACTTC
CDR3 protein: CASRPGQGPREAQYF

J gene: TRBJ2-1
D gene: .
V gene: TRBV5-5
clone size: few
CDR3 DNA: TGTGCCAGCAGCTTGGTTCCCCTCAATGAGCAGTTCTTC
CDR3 protein: CASSLVPLNEQFF

J gene: TRBJ2-7
D gene: TRBD2
V gene: TRBV20-1
clone size: once
CDR3 DNA: TGCAGTGCTTCTAGCGGGGAGACGTCTGGCGAGCAGTACTTC
CDR3 protein: CSASSGETSGEQYF

J gene: TRBJ2-7
D gene: TRBD2
V gene: TRBV4-2
clone size: .
CDR3 DNA: TGTGCCAGCAGCCCCACTGGACTAGCGGGAACCTACAATGAGCGGTACTTC
CDR3 protein: CASSPTGLAGTYNERYF

J gene: TRBJ2-1
D gene: TRBD2
V gene: TRBV12-3/TRBV12-4
clone size: many
CDR3 DNA: TGTGCCAGCAGTCCGACTAGCGGGGGGGCCGAGTTGCCCTACAATGAGCAGTTCTTC
CDR3 protein: CASSPTSGGAELPYNEQFF

J gene: TRBJ2-7
D gene: .
V gene: TRBV2
clone size: .
CDR3 DNA: TGTGCCAGCAGTAGCGTCAGTTACAATGAGCAGTACTTC
CDR3 protein: CASSSVSYNEQYF

J gene: TRBJ2-2
D gene: .
V gene: TRBV27
clone size: few
CDR3 DNA: TGTGCCAGCGGCCTCGGCACCGGGGAGCTGTTTTTT
CDR3 protein: CASGLGTGELFF

J gene: TRBJ2-3
D gene: TRBD1
V gene: TRBV10-3
clone size: many
CDR3 DNA: TGTGCCATCAGTGAGGGGACCGGGACAGGGAACACAGATACGCAGTATTTT
CDR3 protein: CAISEGTGTGNTDTQYF

J gene: TRBJ2-1
D gene: TRBD1
V gene: TRBV4-2
clone size: .
CDR3 DNA: TGTGCCAGCAGCCAGACGGCGACCGGGACAGGGGGCTACAATAAGCAGTTCTTC
CDR3 protein: CASSQTATGTGGYNKQFF

J gene: TRBJ2-7
D gene: .
V gene: TRBV7-2
clone size: .
CDR3 DNA: TGTGCCAGCAGCTTACTAGGACCCCTCTCCTACGAGCAGTACTTC
CDR3 protein: CASSLLGPLSYEQYF

J gene: TRBJ2-2
D gene: .
V gene: TRBV4-3
clone size: .
CDR3 DNA: TGCGCCAGCAGCCAAGATCTGAGAGTTCCCGGGGAGCTGTTTTTT
CDR3 protein: CASSQDLRVPGELFF

J gene: TRBJ2-7
D gene: TRBD1
V gene: TRBV7-9
clone size: many
CDR3 DNA: TGTGCCAGCAGCTTAGGGACAGGGTGGTACGAGCAGTACTTC
CDR3 protein: CASSLGTGWYEQYF

J gene: TRBJ2-5
D gene: TRBD1
V gene: TRBV9
clone size: few
CDR3 DNA: TGTGCCAGCAGCGTCGGGGACAGGAACCAAGAGACCCAGTACTTC
CDR3 protein: CASSVGDRNQETQYF